What follows are 11 T cell receptor beta chains derived from one specimen sequenced in a study of shared clonotypes between healthy human individuals. Assay used: immunoSEQ multiplex PCR; TCRdb lists only in-frame clones, some missing. This sample carries 180,000 or so clones, just under 95% of them seen once, and the ten largest clones take around 0.067%. Sequenced input: naive CD4+ T cells sorted from blood. Subset here: CD45RA+ positively selected. The source of these receptors is a woman aged 25 to 39 in good health.

The chain uses TRBV6-5 and TRBJ2-7; 8 bases line up with TRBD1. The CDR3 length is 15 residues. CDR1 MNHEY and CDR2 SVGAGI come from the germline V gene. V dropped 6 bases and J dropped 0; count of bases not matched to a gene: 7. CDR3 sequence reads: CASRASGTGSYEQYF. CDR3 bases: TGTGCCAGCAGGGCCTCCGGGACAGGCTCCTACGAGCAGTACTTC.

The J gene is TRBJ1-3, the V gene TRBV11-2; D gene uncertain. Trimming removed 1 base from V and 4 bases from J, with 5 bases in between. Germline-derived CDR1 and CDR2 are SGHAT and FQNNGV. There are 13 residues in the CDR3. CDR3 sequence reads: CASSLVPGNTIYF. CDR3 nucleotide sequence: TGTGCCAGCAGCTTAGTCCCCGGAAACACCATATATTTT.

The chain couples TRBV28 to TRBJ1-5, with D hard to call. Germline V gene data show CDR1 as MDHEN and CDR2 as SYDVKM. The V and J ends lost 6 bases and 5 bases respectively, with 11 bases between them. The CDR3 is 13 residues long. The CDR3 DNA reads TGTGCCAGCAGGGGAGCGGGGTATCAGCCCCAGCATTTT. Encoded protein: CASRGAGYQPQHF.

V usage is TRBV5-8 and J usage is TRBJ2-7; TRBD2 agrees at 7 bases. The V segment lost 5 bases and the J segment 6 bases; nucleotides outside the gene matches: 8. The CDR3 is made up of 13 amino acids. CDR1 SGHTS and CDR2 YDEGEE come from the germline V gene. CDR3 sequence reads: CASRNSGLSEQYF. The CDR3 region has the DNA TGTGCCAGCAGGAATAGCGGGCTAAGCGAGCAGTACTTC.

This clone was counted a single time. The rearrangement uses TRBV7-7 and TRBJ2-5; D perhaps matches TRBD1 (6 bases). Trimming removed 5 bases at V and 3 bases at J, with 13 bases between. There are 14 residues in the CDR3. Germline CDR1 is SSHAT and CDR2 is FNYEAQ (reference sequence). The chain's CDR3 is CASSATGTKETQYF. In DNA, the CDR3 is TGTGCCAGCAGCGCAACCGGGACAAAAGAGACCCAGTACTTC.

The genes are TRBV28 and TRBJ2-2, with 7 bases identical to TRBD1. V was pared by 3 bases and J by 7 bases, with 5 bases of the junction left unmatched. The CDR3 has 14 residues. Germline V gene sequence: CDR1 MDHEN, CDR2 SYDVKM. CDR3 in amino acids: CASSLGTEYGELFF. CDR3 bases: TGTGCCAGCAGTTTGGGGACAGAGTACGGGGAGCTGTTTTTT.

The chain joins TRBV6-6 to TRBJ1-5; the match to TRBD1 covers 7 bases. CDR1 and CDR2 (germline): MNHNY, SVGAGI (reference sequence). The CDR3 loop spans 13 amino acids. J was trimmed by 5 bases and V by 5 bases; bases with no gene match: 3. Here the CDR3 DNA reads TGTGCCAGCAGTACAGGGGATCATCAGCCCCAGCATTTT. It yields the protein CASSTGDHQPQHF.

This clone was seen just once. This chain links TRBV4-1 with TRBJ1-3; 7 nucleotides line up with TRBD1. Germline loops: CDR1 MGHRA, CDR2 YSYEKL. The ends lost 5 bases at V and 0 bases at J; junction bases unmatched: 4. CDR3 length equals 15 residues. CDR3 coding DNA: TGCGCCAGCAGCGTGGGACAGTACTCTGGAAACACCATATATTTT. Translated: CASSVGQYSGNTIYF.

The chain recombines TRBV6-4 with TRBJ2-5, with 10 bases fitting TRBD2. Germline V gene sequence: CDR1 MRHNA, CDR2 SNTAGT. V lost 9 bases and J lost 0; bases outside the gene matches: 7. The CDR3 sequence is 15 residues long. The CDR3 coding sequence is TGTGCCAGAAGTAGCGGGAGGCAGTACCAAGAGACCCAGTACTTC. Its translation: CARSSGRQYQETQYF.

J is TRBJ2-3 and V is TRBV11-2, with D possibly being TRBD2 (5 bases). Germline CDR1 is SGHAT and CDR2 is FQNNGV. Trimming took 0 bases from V and 7 from J, leaving 14 bases between them. CDR3 length equals 15 residues. The CDR3 protein is CASSLDAPSLHTQYF. DNA of the CDR3: TGTGCCAGCAGCTTAGATGCGCCTAGCTTGCATACGCAGTATTTT. The full variable domain, completed using reference TRBV11-2 and TRBJ2-3, is EAGVAQSPRYKIIEKRQSVAFWCNPISGHATLYWYQQILGQGPKLLIQFQNNGVVDDSQLPKDRFSAERLKGVDSTLKIQPAKLEDSAVYLCASSLDAPSLHTQYFGPGTRLTVL.

Details on this clone: One end of the junction fails to match germline, which may point to a read error. V is TRBV2 and J is TRBJ2-7; 16 positions match TRBD2. CDR3 size: 17 residues. From germline, CDR1 is SNHLY and CDR2 FYNNEI. The CDR3 bases are TGTGCCGGTCGCGGGGGACTAGCGGGAGGGTCGGTAAACGAGCAGCACTTC. Translated: CAGRGGLAGGSVNEQHF.